The rows below give T cell receptor beta chains drawn from one sample of a study of shared clonotypes between healthy human individuals. Some clones are missing from TCRdb's copy, which holds only in-frame ones; the method was immunoSEQ multiplex PCR. Among about 2.4 million clones listed, approximately 94% were seen once. The sample consisted of naive CD4+ T cells from PBMCs. These receptors were taken from a young man in good health. Some clones in this sample may be carry-over from other donors' samples. Each CDR3 is given with its conserved first and last residue. Fields, in order: clone size, V gene, D gene, J gene, CDR3 protein, CDR3 DNA. The D gene is left open where the match is weak. Clone size is shown for a subset of rows, as once, few, many or a class of expanded clone.

size: .; V: TRBV27; D: .; J: TRBJ2-1; CDR3: CASSPASWGKSYNEQFF; DNA: TGTGCCAGCAGTCCCGCCAGTTGGGGGAAGAGCTACAATGAGCAGTTCTTC
size: .; V: TRBV5-1; D: .; J: TRBJ2-3; CDR3: CASSLERPSTDTQYF; DNA: TGCGCCAGCAGCTTGGAAAGACCAAGCACAGATACGCAGTATTTT
size: .; V: TRBV2; D: TRBD2; J: TRBJ2-2; CDR3: CASSLAVPTGELFF; DNA: TGTGCCAGCAGCCTAGCGGTACCCACCGGGGAGCTGTTTTTT
size: once; V: TRBV2; D: .; J: TRBJ2-2; CDR3: CASGRIAGELFF; DNA: TGTGCCAGCGGGAGAATTGCCGGGGAGCTGTTTTTT
size: .; V: TRBV10-3; D: .; J: TRBJ1-1; CDR3: CAITARPTNTEAFF; DNA: TGTGCCATCACGGCGCGGCCTACAAACACTGAAGCTTTCTTT
size: .; V: TRBV7-2; D: .; J: TRBJ2-7; CDR3: CASSLGWGSPYEQYF; DNA: TGTGCCAGCAGCTTGGGTTGGGGGTCTCCCTACGAGCAGTACTTC
size: .; V: TRBV19; D: .; J: TRBJ1-1; CDR3: CASSTIRDIDTEAFF; DNA: TGTGCCAGTAGTACAATACGGGACATAGACACTGAAGCTTTCTTT
size: .; V: TRBV11-2; D: .; J: TRBJ1-2; CDR3: CASSLSAAIGYTF; DNA: TGTGCCAGCAGCTTATCTGCGGCGATTGGCTACACCTTC
size: .; V: TRBV28; D: .; J: TRBJ1-1; CDR3: CASLSRGNTEAFF; DNA: TGTGCCAGTCTTTCACGCGGGAACACTGAAGCTTTCTTT
size: once; V: TRBV5-1; D: .; J: TRBJ2-5; CDR3: CASSLDGTTTGETQYF; DNA: TGCGCCAGCAGCCTCGACGGGACAACGACGGGAGAGACCCAGTACTTC
size: few; V: TRBV5-1; D: TRBD1; J: TRBJ1-1; CDR3: CASRLDRENTEAFF; DNA: TGCGCCAGCAGATTGGACAGGGAGAACACTGAAGCTTTCTTT
size: .; V: TRBV19; D: TRBD2; J: TRBJ2-3; CDR3: CASSTGTSGRYTQYF; DNA: TGTGCCAGTAGTACCGGGACTAGCGGGAGGTATACGCAGTATTTT
size: .; V: TRBV9; D: .; J: TRBJ1-5; CDR3: CASSDSGTVDQPQHF; DNA: TGTGCCAGCAGCGATTCCGGGACTGTAGATCAGCCCCAGCATTTT
size: .; V: TRBV29-1; D: .; J: TRBJ2-2; CDR3: CSVLTATGELFF; DNA: TGCAGCGTTCTTACAGCAACCGGGGAGCTGTTTTTT
size: .; V: TRBV30; D: .; J: TRBJ2-3; CDR3: CAWGAFTDTQYF; DNA: TGTGCCTGGGGGGCCTTCACAGATACGCAGTATTTT
size: .; V: TRBV6-1; D: TRBD1; J: TRBJ2-7; CDR3: CASSLTGGFLYEQYF; DNA: TGTGCCAGCAGTTTAACAGGGGGCTTCCTCTACGAGCAGTACTTC
size: .; V: TRBV7-9; D: TRBD2; J: TRBJ2-3; CDR3: CASSSQREVTDTQYF; DNA: TGTGCCAGCAGCTCCCAGCGGGAGGTCACAGATACGCAGTATTTT
size: .; V: TRBV19; D: .; J: TRBJ2-2; CDR3: CASSITRDGELFF; DNA: TGTGCCAGTAGTATAACCCGGGACGGGGAGCTGTTTTTT
size: .; V: TRBV6-6; D: .; J: TRBJ1-4; CDR3: CASRPEGATNEKLFF; DNA: TGTGCCAGCAGACCCGAGGGGGCAACTAATGAAAAACTGTTTTTT
size: .; V: TRBV29-1; D: .; J: TRBJ1-3; CDR3: CSAVVRTVTGNTIYF; DNA: TGCAGCGCGGTAGTTAGGACGGTAACTGGAAACACCATATATTTT
size: .; V: TRBV7-2; D: TRBD2; J: TRBJ2-1; CDR3: CASSFWTSGVRGEQFF; DNA: TGTGCCAGCAGCTTTTGGACTAGCGGCGTTAGAGGTGAGCAGTTCTTC
size: .; V: TRBV28; D: .; J: TRBJ1-1; CDR3: CASNPRGRGTMNTEAFF; DNA: TGTGCCAGCAACCCCCGGGGGAGGGGCACTATGAACACTGAAGCTTTCTTT
size: .; V: TRBV4-1; D: TRBD2; J: TRBJ2-1; CDR3: CASSQVGRGLYNEQFF; DNA: TGCGCCAGCAGCCAAGTCGGGAGGGGCTTATACAATGAGCAGTTCTTC
size: .; V: TRBV11-2; D: TRBD1; J: TRBJ1-1; CDR3: CASSLVLKGRGRVGTEAFF; DNA: TGTGCCAGCAGCTTAGTATTGAAGGGCAGGGGGCGGGTAGGCACTGAAGCTTTCTTT
size: .; V: TRBV7-9; D: .; J: TRBJ2-3; CDR3: CASSRTLGDTQYF; DNA: TGTGCCAGCAGCCGCACCTTGGGGGATACGCAGTATTTT
size: .; V: TRBV7-3; D: TRBD2; J: TRBJ2-3; CDR3: CASRTSGEDTQYF; DNA: TGTGCCAGCAGGACTAGCGGGGAAGATACGCAGTATTTT
size: .; V: TRBV4-3; D: .; J: TRBJ1-2; CDR3: CASSQMPTYGYTF; DNA: TGCGCCAGCAGCCAAATGCCAACCTATGGCTACACCTTC
size: .; V: TRBV30; D: .; J: TRBJ1-4; CDR3: CAWSIGLRGEKLFF; DNA: TGTGCCTGGAGTATTGGCCTTCGCGGTGAAAAACTGTTTTTT
size: .; V: TRBV5-1; D: .; J: TRBJ2-7; CDR3: CASSFPGTTVYEQYF; DNA: TGCGCCAGCAGCTTCCCCGGGACGACCGTCTACGAGCAGTACTTC
size: .; V: TRBV27; D: TRBD2; J: TRBJ2-3; CDR3: CASTQGGGRAWDTQYF; DNA: TGTGCCAGCACTCAGGGTGGCGGGAGGGCCTGGGATACGCAGTATTTT
size: .; V: TRBV5-1; D: TRBD2; J: TRBJ2-2; CDR3: CASSLPGTTQTGELFF; DNA: TGCGCCAGCAGCCTCCCCGGGACTACTCAAACCGGGGAGCTGTTTTTT
size: .; V: TRBV10-3; D: .; J: TRBJ2-3; CDR3: CAISESGPADTQYF; DNA: TGTGCCATCAGTGAGTCCGGACCAGCAGATACGCAGTATTTT
size: .; V: TRBV5-1; D: TRBD1; J: TRBJ1-2; CDR3: CASSVGGTAGGYTF; DNA: TGCGCCAGCAGCGTAGGCGGGACAGCTGGAGGCTACACCTTC
size: .; V: TRBV4-1; D: .; J: TRBJ2-1; CDR3: CASSQASSYGNEQFF; DNA: TGCGCCAGCAGCCAAGCTTCTAGCTATGGGAATGAGCAGTTCTTC
size: once; V: TRBV7-9; D: .; J: TRBJ2-1; CDR3: CASSPRARSSYNEQFF; DNA: TGTGCCAGCAGCCCGAGGGCGAGAAGCTCCTACAATGAGCAGTTCTTC
size: .; V: TRBV28; D: .; J: TRBJ1-3; CDR3: CASSSTGTIPGNTIYF; DNA: TGTGCCAGCAGTTCAACAGGGACTATCCCTGGAAACACCATATATTTT
size: once; V: TRBV7-9; D: TRBD2; J: TRBJ2-7; CDR3: CASSSTTPRLAGVYYEQYF; DNA: TGTGCCAGCAGCTCAACCACACCTCGACTAGCGGGAGTCTATTACGAGCAGTACTTC
size: .; V: TRBV7-2; D: TRBD1; J: TRBJ2-7; CDR3: CASSAGQGTPYEQYF; DNA: TGTGCCAGCAGTGCCGGACAGGGCACTCCCTACGAGCAGTACTTC
size: .; V: TRBV30; D: TRBD1; J: TRBJ1-3; CDR3: CAWSVQGANTIYF; DNA: TGTGCCTGGAGTGTACAGGGGGCAAACACCATATATTTT
size: .; V: TRBV10-3; D: .; J: TRBJ2-1; CDR3: CAISPRGRSYNEQFF; DNA: TGTGCCATCAGCCCTAGGGGGAGGTCGTACAATGAGCAGTTCTTC
size: few; V: TRBV28; D: TRBD1; J: TRBJ1-2; CDR3: CASRPQGAWGYTF; DNA: TGTGCCAGCAGACCCCAGGGGGCGTGGGGCTACACCTTC